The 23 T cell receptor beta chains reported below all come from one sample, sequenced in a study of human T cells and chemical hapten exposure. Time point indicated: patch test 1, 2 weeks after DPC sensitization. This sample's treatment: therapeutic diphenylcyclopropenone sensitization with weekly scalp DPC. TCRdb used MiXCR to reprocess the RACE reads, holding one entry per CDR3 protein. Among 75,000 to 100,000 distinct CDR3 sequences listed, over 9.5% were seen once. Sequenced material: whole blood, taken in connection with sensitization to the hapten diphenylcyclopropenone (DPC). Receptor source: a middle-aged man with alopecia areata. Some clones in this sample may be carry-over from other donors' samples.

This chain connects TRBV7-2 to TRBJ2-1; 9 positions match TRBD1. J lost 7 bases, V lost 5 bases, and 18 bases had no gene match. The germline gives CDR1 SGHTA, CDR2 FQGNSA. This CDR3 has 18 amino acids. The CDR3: CASSRRRPTGGADNEQFF. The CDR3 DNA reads TGTGCCAGCAGCCGCCGGAGACCTACAGGGGGCGCGGATAATGAGCAGTTCTTC.

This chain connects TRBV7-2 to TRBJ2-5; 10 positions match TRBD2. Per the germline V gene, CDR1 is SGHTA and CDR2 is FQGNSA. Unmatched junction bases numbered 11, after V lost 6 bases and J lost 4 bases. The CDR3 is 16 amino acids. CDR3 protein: CASSSHKREGVETQYF. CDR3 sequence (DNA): TGTGCCAGCAGTTCCCACAAGCGGGAGGGAGTAGAGACCCAGTACTTC. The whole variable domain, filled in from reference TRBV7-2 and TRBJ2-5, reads GAGVSQSPSNKVTEKGKDVELRCDPISGHTALYWYRQSLGQGLEFLIYFQGNSAPDKSGLPSDRFSAERTGGSVSTLTIQRTQQEDSAVYLCASSSHKREGVETQYFGPGTRLLVL.

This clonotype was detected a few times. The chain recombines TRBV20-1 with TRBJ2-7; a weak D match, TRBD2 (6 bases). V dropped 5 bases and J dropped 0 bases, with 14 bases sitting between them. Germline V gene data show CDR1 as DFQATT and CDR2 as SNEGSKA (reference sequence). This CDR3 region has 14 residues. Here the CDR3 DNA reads TGCAGTGCTCGACCGACGGGGGTCTCCTACGAGCAGTACTTC. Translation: CSARPTGVSYEQYF.

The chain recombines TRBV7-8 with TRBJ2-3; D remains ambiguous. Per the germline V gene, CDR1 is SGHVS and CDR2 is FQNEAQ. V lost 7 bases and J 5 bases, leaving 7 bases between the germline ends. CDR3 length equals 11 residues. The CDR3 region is CASMVEDTQYF. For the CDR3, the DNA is TGTGCCAGCATGGTGGAAGATACGCAGTATTTT.

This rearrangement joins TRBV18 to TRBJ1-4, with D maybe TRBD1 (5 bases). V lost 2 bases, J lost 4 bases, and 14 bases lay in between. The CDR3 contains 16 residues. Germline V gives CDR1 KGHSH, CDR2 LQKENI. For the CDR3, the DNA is TGTGCCAGCTCACCAGTGGCGGGACCGCGTAATGAAAAACTGTTTTTT. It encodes CASSPVAGPRNEKLFF.

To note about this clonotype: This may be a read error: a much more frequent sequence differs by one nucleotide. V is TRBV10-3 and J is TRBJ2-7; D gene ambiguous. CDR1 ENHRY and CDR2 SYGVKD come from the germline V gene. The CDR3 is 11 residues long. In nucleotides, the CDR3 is TGTGCCATCAGTGAACTATACGAGAAGTACTTC. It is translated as CAISELYEKYF.

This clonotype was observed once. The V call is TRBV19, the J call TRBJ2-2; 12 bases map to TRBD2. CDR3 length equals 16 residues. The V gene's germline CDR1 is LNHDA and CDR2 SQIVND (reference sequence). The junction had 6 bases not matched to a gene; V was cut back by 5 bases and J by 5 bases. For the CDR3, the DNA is TGTGCCAGTAGTCAACTAGCGGGAGGTCGGACCGGGGAGCTGTTTTTT. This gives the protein CASSQLAGGRTGELFF.

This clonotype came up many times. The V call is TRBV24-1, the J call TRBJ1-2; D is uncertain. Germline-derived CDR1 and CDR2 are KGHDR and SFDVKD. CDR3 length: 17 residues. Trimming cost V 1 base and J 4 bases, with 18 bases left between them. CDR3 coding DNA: TGTGCCACCAGTGATTTCCCTAGGCAGCCGGAGCTCTATGGCTACACCTTC. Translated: CATSDFPRQPELYGYTF.

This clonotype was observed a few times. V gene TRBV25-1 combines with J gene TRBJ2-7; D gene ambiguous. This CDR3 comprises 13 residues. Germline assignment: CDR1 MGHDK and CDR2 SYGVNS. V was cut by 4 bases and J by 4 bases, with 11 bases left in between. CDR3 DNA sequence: TGTGCCAGCAGTGGGTACTCAAAGTACGAGCAGTACTTC. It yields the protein CASSGYSKYEQYF.

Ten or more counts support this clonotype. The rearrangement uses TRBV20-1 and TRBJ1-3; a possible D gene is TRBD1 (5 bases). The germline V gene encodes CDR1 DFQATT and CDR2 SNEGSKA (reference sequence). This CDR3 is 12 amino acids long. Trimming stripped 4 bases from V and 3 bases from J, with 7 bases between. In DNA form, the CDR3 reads TGCAGTGCTACGACAGATGGAAACACCATATATTTT. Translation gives CSATTDGNTIYF.

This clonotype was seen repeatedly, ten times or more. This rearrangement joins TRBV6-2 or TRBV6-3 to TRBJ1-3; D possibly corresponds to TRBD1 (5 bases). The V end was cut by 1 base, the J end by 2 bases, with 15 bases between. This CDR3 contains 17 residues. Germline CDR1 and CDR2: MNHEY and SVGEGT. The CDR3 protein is CASSYYGAAYPGNTIYF. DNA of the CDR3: TGTGCCAGCAGTTACTACGGGGCAGCATACCCTGGAAACACCATATATTTT.

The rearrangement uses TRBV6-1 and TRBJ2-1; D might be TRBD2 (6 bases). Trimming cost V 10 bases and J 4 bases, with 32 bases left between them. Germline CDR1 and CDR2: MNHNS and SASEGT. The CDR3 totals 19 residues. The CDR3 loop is CATQEGIALARTGYNEQFF. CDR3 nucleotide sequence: TGTGCCACCCAGGAGGGGATAGCGCTGGCCCGTACGGGGTACAATGAGCAGTTCTTC.

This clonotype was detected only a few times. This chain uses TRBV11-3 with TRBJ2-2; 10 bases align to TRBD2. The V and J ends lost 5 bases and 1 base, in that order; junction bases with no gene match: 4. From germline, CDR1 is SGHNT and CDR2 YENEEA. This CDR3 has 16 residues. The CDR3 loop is CASSLLAGLNTGELFF. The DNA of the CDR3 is TGTGCCAGCAGCCTACTAGCGGGGTTGAACACCGGGGAGCTGTTTTTT.

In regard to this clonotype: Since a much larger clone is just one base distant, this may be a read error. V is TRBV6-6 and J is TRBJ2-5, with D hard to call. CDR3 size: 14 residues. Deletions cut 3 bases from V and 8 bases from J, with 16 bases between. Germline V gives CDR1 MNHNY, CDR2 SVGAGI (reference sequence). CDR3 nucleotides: TGTGCCAGCAGTTATTCGAGTAGGTCCGATACCCAGTACTTC. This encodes CASSYSSRSDTQYF.

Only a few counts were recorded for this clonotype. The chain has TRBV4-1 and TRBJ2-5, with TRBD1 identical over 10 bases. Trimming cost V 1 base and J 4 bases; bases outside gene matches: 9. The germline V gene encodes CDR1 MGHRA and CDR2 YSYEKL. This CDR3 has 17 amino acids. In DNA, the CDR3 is TGCGCCAGCAGCCAAGGTTCTTCGGGGACAGGGGCAGAGACCCAGTACTTC. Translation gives CASSQGSSGTGAETQYF.

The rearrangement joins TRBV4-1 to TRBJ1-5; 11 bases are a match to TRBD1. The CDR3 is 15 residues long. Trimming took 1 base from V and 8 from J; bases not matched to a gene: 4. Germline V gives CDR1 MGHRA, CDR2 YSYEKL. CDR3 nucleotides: TGCGCCAGCAGCCAAGGGACAGGGGGCATTGAGCCCCAGCATTTT. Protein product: CASSQGTGGIEPQHF.

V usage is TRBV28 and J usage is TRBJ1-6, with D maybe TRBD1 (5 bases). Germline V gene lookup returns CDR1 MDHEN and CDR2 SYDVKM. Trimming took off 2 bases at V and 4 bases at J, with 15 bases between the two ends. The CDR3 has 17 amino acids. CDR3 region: CASSLPGTEIYNSPLHF. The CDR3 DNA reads TGTGCCAGCAGTTTACCAGGGACGGAAATTTATAATTCACCCCTCCACTTT. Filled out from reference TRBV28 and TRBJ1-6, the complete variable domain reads DVKVTQSSRYLVKRTGEKVFLECVQDMDHENMFWYRQDPGLGLRLIYFSYDVKMKEKGDIPEGYSVSREKKERFSLILESASTNQTSMYLCASSLPGTEIYNSPLHFGNGTRLTVT.

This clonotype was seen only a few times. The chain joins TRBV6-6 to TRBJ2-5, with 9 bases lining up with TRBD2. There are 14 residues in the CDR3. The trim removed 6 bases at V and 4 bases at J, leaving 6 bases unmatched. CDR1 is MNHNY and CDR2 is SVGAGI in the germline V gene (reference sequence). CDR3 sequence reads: CASRRLADSETQYF. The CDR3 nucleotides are TGTGCCAGCAGGCGACTAGCGGATTCAGAGACCCAGTACTTC.

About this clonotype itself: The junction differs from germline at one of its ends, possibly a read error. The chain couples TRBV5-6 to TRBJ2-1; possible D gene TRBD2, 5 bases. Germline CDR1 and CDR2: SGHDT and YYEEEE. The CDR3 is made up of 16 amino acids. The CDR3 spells CASSLTGSVPYNEQSF. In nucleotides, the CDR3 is TGTGCCAGCAGCTTGACCGGTAGCGTCCCTTACAATGAGCAGTCCTTC.

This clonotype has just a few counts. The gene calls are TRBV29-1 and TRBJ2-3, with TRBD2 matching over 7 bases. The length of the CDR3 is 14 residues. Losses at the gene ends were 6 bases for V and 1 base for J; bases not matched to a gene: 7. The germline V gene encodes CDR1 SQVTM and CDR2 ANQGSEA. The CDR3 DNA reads TGCAGCGTGACTAGGACTAGTGGCACAGATACGCAGTATTTT. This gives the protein CSVTRTSGTDTQYF.

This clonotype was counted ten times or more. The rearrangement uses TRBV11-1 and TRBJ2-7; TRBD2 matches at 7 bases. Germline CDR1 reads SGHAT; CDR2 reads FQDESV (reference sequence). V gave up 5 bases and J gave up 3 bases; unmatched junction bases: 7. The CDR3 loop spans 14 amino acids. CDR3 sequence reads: CASSPGLDLYEQYF. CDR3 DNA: TGTGCCAGCAGCCCTGGACTAGACCTCTACGAGCAGTACTTC.

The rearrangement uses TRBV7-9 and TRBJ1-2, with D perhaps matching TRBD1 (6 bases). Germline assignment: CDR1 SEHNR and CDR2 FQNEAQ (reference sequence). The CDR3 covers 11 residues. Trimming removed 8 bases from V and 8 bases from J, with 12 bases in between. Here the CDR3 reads CASGRDIGYTF. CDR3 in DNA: TGTGCCAGCGGGCGGGACATCGGCTACACCTTC. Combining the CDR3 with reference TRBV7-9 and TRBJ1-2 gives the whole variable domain DTGVSQNPRHKITKRGQNVTFRCDPISEHNRLYWYRQTLGQGPEFLTYFQNEAQLEKSRLLSDRFSAERPKGSFSTLEIQRTEQGDSAMYLCASGRDIGYTFGSGTRLTVV.

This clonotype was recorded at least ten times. Here the CDR3 reads CATSRSGNSPLHF. As DNA, the CDR3 is TGTGCCACCAGCAGATCGGGGAATTCACCCCTCCACTTT. This chain links TRBV15 with TRBJ1-6; D is ambiguous. The CDR3 runs to 13 residues. In germline, CDR1 is LNHNV, CDR2 YYDKDF (reference sequence). Trimming cost V 2 bases and J 7 bases, with 6 bases left between them.